A selection of T cell receptor beta chains follows, all from one sample in a study of Graves' ophthalmopathy and Graves' hyperthyroidism. TCRdb re-analysed the multiplex PCR reads in MiXCR, keeping a single row per CDR3 protein. The sample consists of about 220,000 distinct CDR3 sequences, 20% to 25% of them appearing once. Material: peripheral blood. These receptors all come from a woman in her forties or fifties with Graves' ophthalmopathy. CDR3s include the opening cysteine and the closing phenylalanine or tryptophan. Each record gives: CDR3 DNA, CDR3 protein, D gene, clone size, V gene, J gene. A D gene is named only where the DNA matches it firmly. Size is stated for part of the rows, as once, few or many counts, or as a class when the clone is expanded.

TGTGCCAGCAGTCCATTTGGGGGGGACTCTGAAGCTTTCTTT	CASSPFGGDSEAFF	.	once	TRBV27	TRBJ1-1
TGTGCCAGCAGTCGCGAAGCAAGGGGGGGAGCTGGAAACACCATATATTTT	CASSREARGGAGNTIYF	.	many	TRBV7-3	TRBJ1-3
TGTGCCAGCAAAATAGCGGGAGTAGCATCCTACGAGCAGTACTTC	CASKIAGVASYEQYF	TRBD2	.	TRBV28	TRBJ2-7
TGCAGCGTTGCCCTCCCGGGACAGGGTAGTAATTCACCCCTCCACTTT	CSVALPGQGSNSPLHF	TRBD1	.	TRBV29-1	TRBJ1-6
TGTGAGCGGCCCGGGTATGGCTACACCTTC	CERPGYGYTF	.	.	TRBV6-5	TRBJ1-2
TGTGCCAGCAGTTCTTTCGGGACTAGCCAAGAGACCCAGTACTTC	CASSSFGTSQETQYF	TRBD2	many	TRBV12-3/TRBV12-4	TRBJ2-5
TGTGCCAGCAGTTGGGCAGGGGGCAATCAGCCCCAGCATTTT	CASSWAGGNQPQHF	.	many	TRBV6-2/TRBV6-3	TRBJ1-5
TGTGCCAGCAGTTACTCGGGTAACGGAGGGAACACTGAAGCTTTCTTT	CASSYSGNGGNTEAFF	.	many	TRBV6-5	TRBJ1-1
TGTGCCAGCAGTTGGACTAGCGGAGAGACCCAGTACTTC	CASSWTSGETQYF	TRBD2	many	TRBV28	TRBJ2-5
TGTGCCACCTCTTTAAACAGGAACACTGAAGCTTTCTTT	CATSLNRNTEAFF	.	many	TRBV2	TRBJ1-1
TGTGCCAGCAGCGCGGGGACAGGGCCTTCTCAGCCCCAGCATTTT	CASSAGTGPSQPQHF	TRBD1	few	TRBV9	TRBJ1-5
TGTGCCAGCACTAGGGACACGAACACCGGGGAGCTGTTTTTT	CASTRDTNTGELFF	.	.	TRBV6-1	TRBJ2-2
TGTGCCAGCGACCACCGGGATCGGAATCAGCCCCAGCATTTT	CASDHRDRNQPQHF	.	many	TRBV6-5	TRBJ1-5
TGTGCCAGCAACTACGGTGGGACTGGGGGGTACGAGCAGTACTTC	CASNYGGTGGYEQYF	.	many	TRBV5-6	TRBJ2-7
TGTGCCAGCAGTGCGCGTGGGGGACTAGCGACCTACGAGCAGTACTTC	CASSARGGLATYEQYF	TRBD2	many	TRBV11-1	TRBJ2-7
TGTGCCAGCTGTACTAGCGGGAGTCGAAAGACCCAGTACTTC	CASCTSGSRKTQYF	TRBD2	many	TRBV12-3/TRBV12-4	TRBJ2-5
TGTGCCAGCAGTTCAGTCGCATCGGTGGGTTCACCCCTCCACTTT	CASSSVASVGSPLHF	.	many	TRBV6-2/TRBV6-3	TRBJ1-6
TGTGCCAGCAGCTCGTCGGGACAGGGGGAAGGGTATGGCTACACCTTC	CASSSSGQGEGYGYTF	TRBD1	many	TRBV11-1	TRBJ1-2
TGCAGCACTCACAGGGGAATGAACACTGAAGCTTTCTTT	CSTHRGMNTEAFF	TRBD1	many	TRBV29-1	TRBJ1-1
TGTGCCAGTAGTGTAAATGTCCGGGAAGAAGCTTTCTTT	CASSVNVREEAFF	.	many	TRBV19	TRBJ1-1
TGTGCCTGGAGCGGTCTGTACGGGCAAGAGACCCAGTACTTC	CAWSGLYGQETQYF	.	many	TRBV30	TRBJ2-5
TGCGCCAGCAGCTTGATCCCGGGGAACACTGAAGCTTTCTTT	CASSLIPGNTEAFF	.	many	TRBV5-1	TRBJ1-1
TGTGCCAGCAGAGCCCTAGGGGGACCCGAGCAGTACTTC	CASRALGGPEQYF	.	many	TRBV12-3/TRBV12-4	TRBJ2-7
TGTGCCAGCGCTCCAGGCGGGGATTGGGGCTACACCTTC	CASAPGGDWGYTF	.	many	TRBV28	TRBJ1-2
TGTGCCTGGAGTGTCAAAGGGAGCACTGAAGCTTTCTTT	CAWSVKGSTEAFF	.	many	TRBV30	TRBJ1-1